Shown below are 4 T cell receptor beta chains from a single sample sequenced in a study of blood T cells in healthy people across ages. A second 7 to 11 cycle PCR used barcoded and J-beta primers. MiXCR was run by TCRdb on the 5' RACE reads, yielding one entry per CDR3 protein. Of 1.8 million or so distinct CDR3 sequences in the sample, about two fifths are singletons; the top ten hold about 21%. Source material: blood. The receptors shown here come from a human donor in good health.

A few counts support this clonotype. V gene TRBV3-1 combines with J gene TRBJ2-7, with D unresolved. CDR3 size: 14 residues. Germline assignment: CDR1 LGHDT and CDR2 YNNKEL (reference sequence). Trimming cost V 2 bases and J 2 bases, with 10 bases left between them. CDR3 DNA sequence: TGTGCCAGCAGCCAATCCGAAAAACCCTACGAGCAGTACTTC. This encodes CASSQSEKPYEQYF.

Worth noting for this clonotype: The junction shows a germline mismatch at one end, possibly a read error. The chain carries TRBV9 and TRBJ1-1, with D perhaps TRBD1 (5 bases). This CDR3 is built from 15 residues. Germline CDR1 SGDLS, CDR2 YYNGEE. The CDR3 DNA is TGTGCCTGCAGCGTATCGGGGGGGGGAATCGGTAGAGCTTTCTTT. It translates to CACSVSGGGIGRAFF.

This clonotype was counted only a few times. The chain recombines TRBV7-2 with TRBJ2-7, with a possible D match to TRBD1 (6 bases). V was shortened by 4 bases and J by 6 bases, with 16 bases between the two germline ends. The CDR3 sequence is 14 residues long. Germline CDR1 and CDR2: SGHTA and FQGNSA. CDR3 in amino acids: CASSSGAPPVEQYF. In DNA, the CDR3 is TGTGCCAGCAGCTCAGGGGCTCCACCGGTCGAGCAGTACTTC.

In nucleotides, the CDR3 is TGCGCCAGCAGCCAAGAACTTGCGCACACTGAAGCTTTCTTT. Protein sequence: CASSQELAHTEAFF. The chain recombines TRBV4-3 with TRBJ1-1; D not resolved. The germline gives CDR1 LGHNA, CDR2 YSLEER. V shed 0 bases and J shed 3 bases, with 8 bases lying between them. CDR3 size: 14 residues.